The present T cell receptor (beta chain) was sequenced within a study of blood T cells in healthy people across ages (dated by TCRdb to between 2015 and 2017). For the wider study: Template switching captured roughly one uniquely barcoded TCR beta cDNA molecule per two T cells in model experiments. To avoid experimental bias, donors of different ages were randomly spread across the sequencing lanes. Age-related changes in TCR beta repertoire diversity were measured in the study by deep sequencing normalized with unique cDNA molecular identifiers. The study analyzed two additional independent replicas of 1 million unique cDNA reads from the same blood draw for two donors, one aged 18 to 29 and one aged 80 or older. Donors were grouped into four age groups: young (average roughly 15 years), middle-aged (around 39), aged (approximately 58) and long-lived (around 80).

Trimming accounts for 7 bases at V and 7 bases at J, while the number of junction bases matched to no gene is 10. The germline V gene yields MDHEN for CDR1 and SYDVKM for CDR2. The CDR3 runs 15 residues from the cysteine to the phenylalanine. Of all the DNA, just the CDR3 is kept, 45 bases in frame from base 1. Systemically healthy Caucasian individuals from Russia, roughly 40 in total and aged roughly 6 to 90 years, were included as donors. Approximately 10 milliliters of peripheral blood were collected from each donor into EDTA-treated Vacutainer tubes. Ficoll-Paque density-gradient centrifugation was used to isolate PBMCs, with at least 6.5 million obtained per sample. Trizol reagent was used to extract total RNA from the PBMCs, yielding at least 6 micrograms per sample. For every donor, flow cytometry on a PBMC aliquot measured the percentage of naive CD45RAhigh/CD27high T cells. Concerning this clonotype itself: Its antigen has not been determined. No base quality information exists; no much larger clone differs at one position.

The library came from 5' RACE. This sample was sequenced with an Illumina HiSeq 2500. The second PCR ran for about 7 to 11 cycles and used a J-beta primer mix along with a sample-barcoded 5' primer. A unique molecular identifier was introduced onto each TCR beta cDNA molecule by a template-switch 5' adaptor carrying 12 random nucleotides. Each sample yielded at least 2.5 million CDR3-containing paired-end reads. First-strand cDNA synthesis was performed from all RNA using the Mint cDNA synthesis kit, with priming by a TRBC-specific oligonucleotide. After uracil-DNA glycosylase treatment, a first 18-cycle PCR used universal primers M1SS and BC2_uni_R on all cDNA. From the authors' description of their analysis: For normalization, 1 million high-quality reads were randomly selected from each sample, with every read carrying a distinct molecular identifier. Reads sharing molecular identifiers were discarded rather than binned into consensus sequences. MiTCR, set to a Q25 quality threshold and the strictest error-elimination algorithm, was used for CDR3 identification, clonotype clustering and error correction. Lower-bound total TCR beta diversity was estimated with a nonparametric unseen species model using Euler transformation. TCRdb cleaned the public reads at Q25 with fastp, built clones with MiXCR and kept in-frame beta chains. Entries that share a CDR3 protein sequence are merged under the most common genes and DNA. The V and J calls shown here were made by TCRdb, not taken from the authors' results. Present in this sample are hundreds of thousands of distinct CDR3 sequences, roughly 26% of which were seen just once. In total, the top ten clones hold over 25% of the sample.

The full study reports these points: Conclusive comparison of naive and antigen-experienced compartments was prevented by the profiling of bulk unsorted PBMCs. Estimates of total diversity based on one million sequenced T cells were considered lower bounds and underestimates. A strong correlation was found between observed TCR beta diversity and the percentage of naive T cells measured by flow cytometry. The CMV infection status of donors was not known, potentially confounding age-related changes in expanded clonotypes. Compared with the aged group, the long-lived group had more naive CD4+ T cells, fewer expanded clones and increased TCR diversity, suggesting age selection. Observed TCR beta diversity per million T cells fell roughly linearly with age, and a significant reduction was already apparent by age about 38.

This TCR was recovered from a woman aged 70-85 years in good health. The specimen sequenced was blood. The V and J segments used are TRBV28 and TRBJ1-6, with 7 bases matching TRBD1. The DNA reads TGTGCCAGCACCCCCTCAGGGACAGTAAATTCACCCCTCCACTTT. Its protein is CASTPSGTVNSPLHF.